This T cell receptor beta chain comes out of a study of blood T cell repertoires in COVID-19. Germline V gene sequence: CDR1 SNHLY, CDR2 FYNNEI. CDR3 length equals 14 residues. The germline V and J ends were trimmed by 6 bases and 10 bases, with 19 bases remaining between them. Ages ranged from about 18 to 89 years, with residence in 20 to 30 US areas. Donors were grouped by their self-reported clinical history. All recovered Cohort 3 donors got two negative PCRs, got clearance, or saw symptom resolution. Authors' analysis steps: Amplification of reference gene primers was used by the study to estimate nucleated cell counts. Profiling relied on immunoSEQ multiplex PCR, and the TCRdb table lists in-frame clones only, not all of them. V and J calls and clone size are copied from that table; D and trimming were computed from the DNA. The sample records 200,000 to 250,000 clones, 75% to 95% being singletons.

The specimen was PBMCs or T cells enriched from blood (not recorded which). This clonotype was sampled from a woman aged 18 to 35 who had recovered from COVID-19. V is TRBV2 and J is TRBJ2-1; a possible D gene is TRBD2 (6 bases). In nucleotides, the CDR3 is TGTGCCAGCAGCACCCCCCCGGGGGAAATGGAGCAGTTCTTC. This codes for CASSTPPGEMEQFF.